Listed below are T cell receptor beta chains from one sample, sequenced in a study of cytomegalovirus exposure and HLA in healthy donors. Some clones are missing from TCRdb's copy, which holds only in-frame ones; the method was immunoSEQ multiplex PCR. The sample lists roughly 140,000 clones, approximately 80% occurring once. Material for sequencing was PBMCs. These receptors all stem from a male donor in good health and CMV-seronegative. The CDR3 runs from the conserved cysteine through the conserved F or W. Each record gives: J gene, clone size, V gene, D gene, CDR3 protein, CDR3 DNA. D genes are given only for firm matches. Rows give clone size only sometimes, using once, few, many, or a class for an expanded clone.

J gene: TRBJ2-3
clone size: -
V gene: TRBV7-2
D gene: -
CDR3 protein: CASSYRSFESTDTQYF
CDR3 DNA: TGTGCCAGCAGCTATCGTTCCTTCGAGAGCACAGATACGCAGTATTTT

J gene: TRBJ2-7
clone size: -
V gene: TRBV15
D gene: TRBD2
CDR3 protein: CATSPQRTGGAYEQYF
CDR3 DNA: TGTGCCACCAGCCCCCAGAGGACGGGAGGGGCCTACGAGCAGTACTTC

J gene: TRBJ1-2
clone size: few
V gene: TRBV5-4
D gene: TRBD1
CDR3 protein: CASSRQGSYGYTF
CDR3 DNA: TGTGCCAGCAGTCGACAGGGCTCCTATGGCTACACCTTC

J gene: TRBJ2-7
clone size: few
V gene: TRBV6-5
D gene: -
CDR3 protein: CASSQQGYEQYF
CDR3 DNA: TGTGCCAGCAGCCAACAGGGCTACGAGCAGTACTTC

J gene: TRBJ1-5
clone size: -
V gene: TRBV28
D gene: TRBD1
CDR3 protein: CASRPGGRQPQHF
CDR3 DNA: TGTGCCAGCAGACCAGGGGGCAGGCAGCCCCAGCATTTT

J gene: TRBJ2-5
clone size: -
V gene: TRBV15
D gene: TRBD2
CDR3 protein: CATSRDAGQGGETQYF
CDR3 DNA: TGTGCCACCAGCAGGGACGCTGGGCAGGGAGGGGAGACCCAGTACTTC

J gene: TRBJ2-5
clone size: -
V gene: TRBV6-5
D gene: TRBD2
CDR3 protein: CASRPSLAALPQYF
CDR3 DNA: TGTGCCAGCAGGCCCTCCCTAGCGGCTCTGCCCCAGTACTTC

J gene: TRBJ2-1
clone size: few
V gene: TRBV29-1
D gene: TRBD2
CDR3 protein: CSSIAGRMDEHFF
CDR3 DNA: TGCAGCTCGATAGCGGGACGGATGGATGAGCACTTCTTC

J gene: TRBJ2-3
clone size: -
V gene: TRBV29-1
D gene: TRBD2
CDR3 protein: CSVQGLAGFTDTQYF
CDR3 DNA: TGCAGCGTTCAAGGACTAGCGGGATTCACAGATACGCAGTATTTT

J gene: TRBJ2-2
clone size: -
V gene: TRBV7-8
D gene: TRBD2
CDR3 protein: CASRAGREYVGELFF
CDR3 DNA: TGTGCCAGCAGAGCGGGGCGGGAGTACGTCGGGGAGCTGTTTTTT

J gene: TRBJ1-5
clone size: -
V gene: TRBV4-1
D gene: -
CDR3 protein: CASSQGLRLSNQPQHF
CDR3 DNA: TGCGCCAGCAGCCAGGGACTACGACTTAGCAATCAGCCCCAGCATTTT

J gene: TRBJ2-3
clone size: -
V gene: TRBV10-3
D gene: TRBD2
CDR3 protein: CAIKKLAGDAAQYF
CDR3 DNA: TGTGCCATCAAGAAACTAGCGGGAGACGCGGCGCAGTATTTT

J gene: TRBJ1-4
clone size: -
V gene: TRBV30
D gene: -
CDR3 protein: CAAGGRFGEEKLFF
CDR3 DNA: TGTGCCGCCGGGGGACGATTTGGAGAAGAAAAACTGTTTTTT

J gene: TRBJ2-1
clone size: -
V gene: TRBV12-2
D gene: -
CDR3 protein: CALRLVEPNEQFF
CDR3 DNA: TGTGCCCTTCGCTTAGTAGAGCCCAATGAGCAGTTCTTC

J gene: TRBJ2-5
clone size: -
V gene: TRBV11-3
D gene: TRBD2
CDR3 protein: CASSLRLAGMATETQYF
CDR3 DNA: TGTGCCAGCAGCTTACGCCTAGCGGGAATGGCCACCGAGACCCAGTACTTC

J gene: TRBJ2-7
clone size: -
V gene: TRBV7-9
D gene: -
CDR3 protein: CASSSGAGYEQYF
CDR3 DNA: TGTGCCAGCAGCTCAGGCGCCGGCTACGAGCAGTACTTC

J gene: TRBJ2-7
clone size: -
V gene: TRBV7-7
D gene: -
CDR3 protein: CASSLGVRSEQYF
CDR3 DNA: TGTGCTAGCAGCTTAGGGGTTCGGAGCGAGCAGTACTTC

J gene: TRBJ2-1
clone size: -
V gene: TRBV4-1
D gene: -
CDR3 protein: CASSSPGSANEQFF
CDR3 DNA: TGCGCCAGCAGCTCCCCGGGGAGCGCCAATGAGCAGTTCTTC

J gene: TRBJ2-3
clone size: few
V gene: TRBV11-2
D gene: -
CDR3 protein: CASSQSLDTQYF
CDR3 DNA: TGTGCCAGCAGCCAGTCTCTGGATACGCAGTATTTT

J gene: TRBJ2-2
clone size: -
V gene: TRBV4-2
D gene: TRBD2
CDR3 protein: CASSLMEGSGSVAGELFF
CDR3 DNA: TGTGCCAGCAGCCTCATGGAAGGTAGCGGGAGTGTGGCCGGGGAGCTGTTTTTT

J gene: TRBJ2-1
clone size: -
V gene: TRBV14
D gene: -
CDR3 protein: CASSQDPYNEQFF
CDR3 DNA: TGTGCCAGCAGCCAAGACCCATACAATGAGCAGTTCTTC

J gene: TRBJ2-2
clone size: -
V gene: TRBV5-5
D gene: TRBD1
CDR3 protein: CASSQWTGGTGELFF
CDR3 DNA: TGTGCCAGCAGCCAATGGACAGGGGGCACCGGGGAGCTGTTTTTT

J gene: TRBJ2-1
clone size: -
V gene: TRBV5-1
D gene: TRBD2
CDR3 protein: CASSPSGGGGHDEQFF
CDR3 DNA: TGCGCCAGCAGCCCCTCGGGGGGGGGTGGTCACGATGAGCAGTTCTTC

J gene: TRBJ1-2
clone size: few
V gene: TRBV2
D gene: TRBD1
CDR3 protein: CASRRTGSGYTF
CDR3 DNA: TGTGCCAGCAGGCGGACAGGGAGCGGCTACACCTTC

J gene: TRBJ2-3
clone size: few
V gene: TRBV5-1
D gene: TRBD2
CDR3 protein: CASKGGAGLAASIDSDTQYF
CDR3 DNA: TGCGCCAGCAAAGGGGGTGCAGGACTAGCGGCGTCAATAGACTCAGATACGCAGTATTTT

J gene: TRBJ1-6
clone size: -
V gene: TRBV6-1
D gene: -
CDR3 protein: CASSTRGEAPLHF
CDR3 DNA: TGTGCCAGCAGTACCCGAGGCGAGGCACCCCTCCACTTT

J gene: TRBJ2-6
clone size: -
V gene: TRBV5-6
D gene: -
CDR3 protein: CASSPESGGANVLTF
CDR3 DNA: TGTGCCAGCAGCCCTGAGTCGGGAGGGGCCAACGTCCTGACTTTC

J gene: TRBJ2-7
clone size: -
V gene: TRBV5-5
D gene: TRBD2
CDR3 protein: CASSSPGLANEQYF
CDR3 DNA: TGTGCCAGCAGCTCGCCGGGACTAGCTAACGAGCAGTACTTC